One sample yielded the 25 T cell receptor beta chains listed below, sequenced in a study of T cell repertoires in cytomegalovirus infection. TCRdb re-analysed the reads in MiXCR, keeping a single row per CDR3 protein. The sample lists 250,000 to 300,000 distinct CDR3 sequences; under 30% were seen once. Material: PBMCs. Source of these receptors: a human donor in good health (CMV status not recorded). Some clones in this sample may be carry-over from other donors' samples.

In its sample, this clonotype was seen many times. This chain links TRBV7-2 with TRBJ1-1; D ambiguous. CDR3 size: 17 residues. CDR1 and CDR2 from the germline V gene are SGHTA and FQGNSA. The V end lost 5 bases, the J end lost 1 base, and 20 bases lay between the germline ends. Here the CDR3 reads CASSITFSGWGNTEAFF. The CDR3 coding sequence is TGTGCCAGCAGCATTACCTTTTCGGGATGGGGGAACACTGAAGCTTTCTTT.

This clonotype was counted only a few times. This may be a read error, as it is one base from a much larger clone. V usage is TRBV7-2 and J usage is TRBJ1-3; the D is unclear. The germline V gene has CDR1 SGHTA and CDR2 FQGNSA. The CDR3 is 16 residues long. CDR3 sequence reads: CASGERFRFPGNAIYF. DNA of the CDR3: TGTGCCAGCGGAGAGAGATTTAGGTTCCCTGGAAACGCCATATATTTT.

V is TRBV7-8 and J is TRBJ1-5; a possible D gene is TRBD1 (6 bases). Germline CDR1 and CDR2: SGHVS and FQNEAQ. This CDR3 is 17 amino acids long. The V end lost 4 bases, the J end lost 0 bases, and 16 bases lay between the germline ends. This CDR3 reads CASSSDSFLYSNQPQHF. CDR3 DNA: TGTGCCAGCAGCTCGGACAGTTTCTTATATAGCAATCAGCCCCAGCATTTT.

The rearrangement joins TRBV20-1 to TRBJ2-3; tentative D call: TRBD2 (5 bases). Trimming pared 4 bases from V and 5 bases from J, leaving 13 bases between. CDR3 length: 13 residues. Germline lookup yields CDR1 DFQATT and CDR2 SNEGSKA (reference sequence). The CDR3 nucleotides read TGCAGTGCTACTGTGGGAGTTGAAGATACGCAGTATTTT. Its translation is CSATVGVEDTQYF.

In its sample, this clonotype was seen many times. CDR3 sequence (DNA): TGTGCCAGCAGCCAAGGACAGCCAACTGAAGCTTTCTTT. This encodes CASSQGQPTEAFF. This chain connects TRBV7-2 to TRBJ1-1, with TRBD1 as a possible D gene (6 bases). Germline CDR1 is SGHTA and CDR2 is FQGNSA. V gave up 5 bases and J gave up 5 bases, with 12 bases separating them. This CDR3 comprises 13 residues.

The V gene is TRBV11-2, the J gene TRBJ2-1, with 12 bases fitting TRBD2. This CDR3 spans 17 amino acids. Trimming took 5 bases from V and 8 from J; bases not matched to a gene: 13. Germline V CDR1 and CDR2: SGHAT, FQNNGV. DNA of the CDR3: TGTGCCAGCAGCACAATTCGCACTAGCGGGAGGCACTATGAGCAGTTCTTC. This sequence encodes CASSTIRTSGRHYEQFF.

This clonotype has a count of ten or more. This chain connects TRBV28 to TRBJ2-6, with D possibly TRBD1 on 5 matching bases. The CDR3 runs to 15 residues. Trimming left V 5 bases short and J 0 bases short, with 8 bases between. Per germline, CDR1 MDHEN and CDR2 SYDVKM. Here the CDR3 reads CASSPQGSGANVLTF. CDR3 in DNA: TGTGCCAGCAGTCCTCAGGGCTCTGGGGCCAACGTCCTGACTTTC.

The genes are TRBV6-5 and TRBJ2-1; D is ambiguous. CDR1 is MNHEY, CDR2 SVGAGI, per germline. The CDR3 is 13 amino acids. V shed 5 bases and J shed 4 bases, with 9 bases lying between them. CDR3: CASSLDFYNEQFF. CDR3 in DNA: TGTGCCAGCAGTCTCGACTTTTACAATGAGCAGTTCTTC.

The V and J genes are TRBV5-1 and TRBJ2-5; D unresolved. This CDR3 comprises 13 residues. Trimming left V 0 bases short and J 1 base short, with 4 bases between. Per germline, CDR1 SGHRS and CDR2 YFSETQ. The CDR3 sequence is CASSLGIQETQYF. For the CDR3, the DNA is TGCGCCAGCAGCTTGGGAATCCAAGAGACCCAGTACTTC.

The chain has TRBV20-1 and TRBJ2-1, with D possibly being TRBD2 (6 bases). With 1 base removed from V and 3 bases from J, the gap between germline ends came to 10 bases. There are 14 residues in the CDR3. CDR1 and CDR2 (germline): DFQATT, SNEGSKA (reference sequence). This chain's CDR3 is CSARVRGNYNEQFF. The CDR3 DNA sequence: TGCAGTGCTAGAGTGCGGGGTAACTACAATGAGCAGTTCTTC.

The CDR3 sequence: CASSLNRAGEAFF. The CDR3 bases are TGTGCCAGCAGCTTAAACAGGGCGGGTGAAGCTTTCTTT. The chain employs TRBV7-9 and TRBJ1-1, with a weak D call TRBD1 (6 bases). V was shortened by 2 bases and J by 7 bases, with 11 bases between the two germline ends. This CDR3 region has 13 residues. CDR1 SEHNR and CDR2 FQNEAQ come from the germline V gene (reference sequence). Full variable domain (outside the CDR3, taken from reference TRBV7-9 and TRBJ1-1): DTGVSQNPRHKITKRGQNVTFRCDPISEHNRLYWYRQTLGQGPEFLTYFQNEAQLEKSRLLSDRFSAERPKGSFSTLEIQRTEQGDSAMYLCASSLNRAGEAFFGQGTRLTVV.

The V and J genes are TRBV19 and TRBJ1-5, with D possibly being TRBD1 (6 bases). This CDR3 is built from 18 residues. Germline-derived CDR1 and CDR2 are LNHDA and SQIVND (reference sequence). V dropped 4 bases and J dropped 0 bases, with 19 bases sitting between them. The CDR3 bases are TGTGCCAGTAGTACCCCTGGGACACGCTTCTATAGCAATCAGCCCCAGCATTTT. Translation: CASSTPGTRFYSNQPQHF.

The chain couples TRBV10-3 to TRBJ2-2; D is unclear. V lost 5 bases and J lost 8, with 9 bases in between. The CDR3 sequence is 12 residues long. Germline V gene data show CDR1 as ENHRY and CDR2 as SYGVKD. The CDR3 DNA reads as TGTGCCATCAGTCTTCCTACAGGGGAGCTGTTTTTT. It specifies CAISLPTGELFF.

The chain couples TRBV6-5 to TRBJ1-2; 9 bases fit TRBD1. The CDR3 extends over 13 amino acids. The V gene end was trimmed by 10 bases and the J gene end by 5 bases; junction bases not matched to a gene: 8. Germline values: CDR1 MNHEY, CDR2 SVGAGI. CDR3 region: CATRTGDPYGYTF. The CDR3 region has the DNA TGTGCCACCCGGACAGGGGATCCGTATGGCTACACCTTC.

The chain uses TRBV7-2 and TRBJ2-2; D gene unclear. CDR1 SGHTA and CDR2 FQGNSA come from the germline V gene. Trimming shortened V by 1 base and J by 4 bases, and 7 bases separated the two germline ends. The CDR3 loop spans 14 amino acids. The CDR3 coding sequence is TGTGCCAGCAGCTTAGAGGGATTCACCGGGGAGCTGTTTTTT. As protein: CASSLEGFTGELFF.

The J gene is TRBJ1-5, the V gene TRBV28, with TRBD1 matching 10 bases. The V gene's germline CDR1 is MDHEN and CDR2 SYDVKM. The CDR3 is 16 amino acids. With 5 bases clipped from V and 3 bases from J, the junction kept 7 bases outside the gene matches. CDR3 sequence (DNA): TGTGCCAGCAGTCCCTGGACAGGGGGATTCAATCAGCCCCAGCATTTT. Its translation is CASSPWTGGFNQPQHF.

This clonotype has a handful of counts. The chain joins TRBV7-8 to TRBJ1-4; D ambiguous. This CDR3 is 12 amino acids long. V dropped 4 bases and J dropped 10 bases, with 10 bases sitting between them. The germline CDR1 and CDR2 sequences are SGHVS and FQNEAQ. The DNA for the CDR3 is TGTGCCAGCAGCTCTGAGGGAGGAAAACTGTTTTTT. This translates into CASSSEGGKLFF.

This clonotype was recorded at least ten times. The V call is TRBV28, the J call TRBJ2-2, with D possibly matching TRBD2 (5 bases). The V gene lost 2 bases and the J gene lost 4 bases, with 14 bases spanning the gap. There are 16 residues in the CDR3. CDR1 and CDR2 from the germline V gene are MDHEN and SYDVKM. This chain's CDR3 is CASSLPRVAGTGELFF. The CDR3 nucleotides read TGTGCCAGCAGTTTACCCCGGGTGGCGGGCACCGGGGAGCTGTTTTTT.

This chain uses TRBV24-1 with TRBJ2-1; 10 bases align to TRBD1. The CDR3 contains 16 residues. Germline V gives CDR1 KGHDR, CDR2 SFDVKD. With 2 bases clipped from V and 5 bases from J, the junction kept 5 bases outside the gene matches. CDR3 DNA: TGTGCCACCAGTGATTGGGGACAGGGGCAAAACAATGAGCAGTTCTTC. Its translation is CATSDWGQGQNNEQFF.

The rearrangement links TRBV7-9 to TRBJ2-5, with no clear D. V was shortened by 4 bases and J by 2 bases, with 8 bases between the two germline ends. The CDR3 has 13 amino acids. From germline, CDR1 is SEHNR and CDR2 FQNEAQ (reference sequence). The CDR3 region is CASSWIRQETQYF. CDR3 DNA sequence: TGTGCCAGCAGCTGGATTCGGCAAGAGACCCAGTACTTC.

This clonotype was seen repeatedly, ten times or more. This chain joins TRBV7-8 and TRBJ2-2, with D uncertain. The length of the CDR3 is 15 residues. The germline V and J ends were trimmed by 3 bases and 4 bases, with 12 bases remaining between them. Germline CDR1 and CDR2: SGHVS and FQNEAQ. The CDR3 nucleotides read TGTGCCAGCAGCTTGCGAACAGAAAGCACCGGGGAGCTGTTTTTT. It is translated as CASSLRTESTGELFF.

This clonotype was detected only a few times. This chain joins TRBV27 and TRBJ2-5; D possibly corresponds to TRBD2 (6 bases). From germline, CDR1 is MNHEY and CDR2 SMNVEV (reference sequence). V was shortened by 5 bases and J by 5 bases, with 15 bases between the two germline ends. The CDR3 covers 14 residues. CDR3 DNA: TGTGCCAGCAGTCCTACGGTCGGAGGGGAGACCCAGTACTTC. Translating it yields CASSPTVGGETQYF.

This clonotype was seen ten or more times. The chain joins TRBV7-8 to TRBJ1-5; D unclear. CDR1 and CDR2 (germline): SGHVS, FQNEAQ. The CDR3 contains 15 residues. V shed 4 bases and J shed 4 bases, with 14 bases lying between them. The CDR3 region has the DNA TGTGCCAGCAGCTGGGCGCGGGCCGGGAATCAGCCCCAGCATTTT. It is translated as CASSWARAGNQPQHF.

The chain combines TRBV7-2 with TRBJ2-7; D is unresolved. V was cut by 8 bases and J by 3 bases, with 11 bases left in between. This CDR3 contains 12 residues. Looked up from germline, CDR1 is SGHTA and CDR2 is FQGNSA. In DNA, the CDR3 is TGTGCCAGCTCAAAACTTGGCTACGAGCAGTACTTC. Its protein product is CASSKLGYEQYF.

A few counts support this clonotype. The chain is built from TRBV6-2 or TRBV6-3 and TRBJ1-5; possible D gene TRBD1, 5 bases. CDR1 MNHEY and CDR2 SVGEGT come from the germline V gene. Trimming took 6 bases from V and 12 from J, leaving 15 bases between them. The CDR3 length is 12 residues. CDR3 loop: CASSNDRGSQHF. DNA of the CDR3: TGTGCCAGCAGCAACGACAGAGGAAGCCAGCATTTT.